This T cell receptor (beta chain) was retrieved from a study of response to subunit inactivated influenza vaccine. The study, taken as a whole, reports: Researchers suggested that each seasonal influenza vaccination recruits few new T cells.

TCRdb re-analysed the RT-PCR reads in MiXCR, keeping a single row per CDR3 protein. The table has fewer than 800,000 distinct CDR3 sequences, 15% to 17% seen once; the top ten hold about 9.9%. In the case of this clonotype: Antigen specificity is unknown.

In germline, CDR1 is KGHSH, CDR2 LQKENI. Trimming took 1 base from V and 0 from J, leaving 10 bases between them. This CDR3 region has 16 residues. The rearrangement uses TRBV18 and TRBJ2-1; a possible D gene is TRBD2 (6 bases). The source of this sequence is a man in his fifties or sixties who received an inactivated influenza vaccine. Specimen: PBMCs from blood, collected 12 days after vaccination. CDR3 nucleotides: TGTGCCAGCTCACCACTTAGCGGAATCTCCTACAATGAGCAGTTCTTC. This sequence encodes CASSPLSGISYNEQFF.